This T cell receptor (beta chain) was identified during a study of T cell changes during pregnancy in multiple sclerosis. The CDR3 sequence is 15 residues long. The J segment lost 4 bases and the V segment lost 6 bases, leaving 12 bases of the junction unmatched. Germline V gives CDR1 MGHRA, CDR2 YSYEKL. Some clones are missing from TCRdb's copy, which holds only in-frame ones; the method was immunoSEQ multiplex PCR. The table records 80,000 to 130,000 clones, 94% of them present only once. Material: peripheral blood, obtained before pregnancy. The TCR originated in a female donor with multiple sclerosis, enrolled in a pregnancy study. The rearrangement links TRBV4-1 to TRBJ2-7; 7 bases are a match to TRBD2. The CDR3 sequence is CASSPREGPAYEQYF. CDR3 DNA sequence: TGCGCCAGCAGTCCGAGGGAGGGACCGGCTTACGAGCAGTACTTC.